This T cell receptor (beta chain) was profiled in a study of OX40 agonist ivuxolimab in advanced cancers. Method: immunoSEQ multiplex PCR; TCRdb's copy keeps in-frame clones and lacks some. The sample has some 110,000 clones, 90% seen once; the top ten hold around 0.47%. Germline V gene sequence: CDR1 SGHKS, CDR2 YYEKEE (reference sequence). V was clipped by 2 bases and J by 6 bases, with 9 bases between them. The CDR3 runs to 12 residues. Findings and limits, study-wide: At 0.1 to 3.0 mg/kg, clonal expansion of CD4+ and CD8+ blood T cells had occurred by week 6. Researchers report that CD8+ T cells had, on average, more expanded clones than CD4+.

For this clone: Its antigen is unidentified.

V gene TRBV5-5 combines with J gene TRBJ2-7, with D perhaps TRBD1 (6 bases). The input for sequencing was CD4+ or CD8+ T cells sorted from blood, taken in a trial of the OX40 agonist ivuxolimab. The sequence was collected from an adult with an advanced solid tumor such as melanoma, head and neck, liver or kidney cancer. CDR3 sequence: CASSLQGPEQYF. CDR3 nucleotide sequence: TGTGCCAGCAGCTTACAGGGCCCCGAGCAGTACTTC.